This TCR beta chain comes out of a study of blood T cell repertoires in COVID-19. CDR1 is SQVTM, CDR2 ANQGSEA, per germline. With V trimmed by 7 bases and J by 2 bases, 13 bases remained unmatched. The CDR3 extends over 15 amino acids. Repertoires were generated with immunoSEQ multiplex PCR, while TCRdb's copy carries only in-frame clones and drops some. Of 200,000 to 250,000 clones listed, 70% to 90% are singletons. Each participant's cohort was designated according to participant-reported clinical history. The sequencing sample was made of PBMCs or T cells enriched from blood (not recorded which). The source of this sequence is a man between 25 and 39 years old who had recovered from COVID-19. The V gene is TRBV29-1, the J gene TRBJ1-1; the match to TRBD1 covers 7 bases. CDR3 protein: CSGETGTAINTEAFF. The CDR3 DNA sequence: TGCAGCGGAGAAACCGGGACAGCTATTAACACTGAAGCTTTCTTT.